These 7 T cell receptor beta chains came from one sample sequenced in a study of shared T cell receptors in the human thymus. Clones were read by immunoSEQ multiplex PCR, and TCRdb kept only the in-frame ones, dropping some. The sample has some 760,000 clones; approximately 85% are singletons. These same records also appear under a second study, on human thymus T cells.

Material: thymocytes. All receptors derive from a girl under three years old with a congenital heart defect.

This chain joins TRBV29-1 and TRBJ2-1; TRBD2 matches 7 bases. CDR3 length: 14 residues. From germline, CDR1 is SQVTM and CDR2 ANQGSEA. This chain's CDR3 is CSTGGRINYNEQFF. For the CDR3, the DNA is TGCAGTACGGGGGGTCGAATCAACTACAATGAGCAGTTCTTC.

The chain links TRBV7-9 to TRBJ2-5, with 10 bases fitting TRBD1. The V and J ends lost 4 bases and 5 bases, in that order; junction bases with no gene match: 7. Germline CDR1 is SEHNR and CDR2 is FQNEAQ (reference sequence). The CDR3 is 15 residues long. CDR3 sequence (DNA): TGTGCCAGCAGCTACCAGGACAGGGGGTTGGAGACCCAGTACTTC. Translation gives CASSYQDRGLETQYF.

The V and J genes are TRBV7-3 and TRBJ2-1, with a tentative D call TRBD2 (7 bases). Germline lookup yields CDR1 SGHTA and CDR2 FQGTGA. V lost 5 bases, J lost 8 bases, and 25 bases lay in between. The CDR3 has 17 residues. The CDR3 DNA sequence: TGTGCCAGCAGCCTCCACGAGAGGGGGAGCGGGGTAGATGAGCAGTTCTTC. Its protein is CASSLHERGSGVDEQFF. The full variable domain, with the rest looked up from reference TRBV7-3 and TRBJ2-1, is GAGVSQTPSNKVTEKGKYVELRCDPISGHTALYWYRQSLGQGPEFLIYFQGTGAADDSGLPNDRFFAVRPEGSVSTLKIQRTERGDSAVYLCASSLHERGSGVDEQFFGPGTRLTVL.

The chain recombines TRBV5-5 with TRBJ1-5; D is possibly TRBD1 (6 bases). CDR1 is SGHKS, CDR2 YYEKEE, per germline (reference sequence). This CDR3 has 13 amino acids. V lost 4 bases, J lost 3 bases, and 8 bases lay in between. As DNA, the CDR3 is TGTGCCAGCAGCGGACAGCTCAATCAGCCCCAGCATTTT. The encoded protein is CASSGQLNQPQHF.

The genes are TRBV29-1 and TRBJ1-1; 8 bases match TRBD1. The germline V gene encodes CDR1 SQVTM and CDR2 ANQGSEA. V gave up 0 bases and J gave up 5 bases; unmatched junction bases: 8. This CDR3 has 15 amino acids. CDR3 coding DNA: TGCAGCGTTGAAGATCGGCAGGGGGCGAGGACTGAAGCTTTCTTT. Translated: CSVEDRQGARTEAFF.

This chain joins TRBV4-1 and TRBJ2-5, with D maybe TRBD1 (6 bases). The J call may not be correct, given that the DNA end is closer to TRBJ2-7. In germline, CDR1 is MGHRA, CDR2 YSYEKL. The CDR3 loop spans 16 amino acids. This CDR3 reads CASSLRSGTSQYEQYF. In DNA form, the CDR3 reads TGCGCCAGCAGCCTAAGGTCCGGGACAAGTCAATACGAGCAGTACTTC.

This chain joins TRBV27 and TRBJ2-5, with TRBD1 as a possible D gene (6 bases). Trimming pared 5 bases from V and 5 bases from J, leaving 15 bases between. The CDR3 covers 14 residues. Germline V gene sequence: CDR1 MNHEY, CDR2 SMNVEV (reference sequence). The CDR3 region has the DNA TGTGCCAGCAGTACTAGGGGGTCGGGGGAGACCCAGTACTTC. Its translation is CASSTRGSGETQYF.